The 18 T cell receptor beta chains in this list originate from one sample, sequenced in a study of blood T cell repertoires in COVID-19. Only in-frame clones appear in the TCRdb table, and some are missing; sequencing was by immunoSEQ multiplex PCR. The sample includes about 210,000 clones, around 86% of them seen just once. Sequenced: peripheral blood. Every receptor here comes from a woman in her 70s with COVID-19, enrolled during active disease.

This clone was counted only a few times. DNA of the CDR3: TGTGCCAGCAGCGGACAGGGGGCGGACTATGGCTACACCTTC. Translation: CASSGQGADYGYTF. The rearrangement links TRBV7-2 to TRBJ1-2; 11 bases are shared with TRBD1. The CDR3 is 14 amino acids. Looked up from germline, CDR1 is SGHTA and CDR2 is FQGNSA. V shed 5 bases and J 3 bases; nucleotides not matched to a gene: 2.

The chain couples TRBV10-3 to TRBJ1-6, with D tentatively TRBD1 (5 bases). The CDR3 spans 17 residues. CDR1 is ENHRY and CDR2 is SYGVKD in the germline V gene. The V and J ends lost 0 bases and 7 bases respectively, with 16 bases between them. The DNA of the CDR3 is TGTGCCATCAGTGAGTCGAGCTTAAGGGGCTGGAATTCACCCCTCCACTTT. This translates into CAISESSLRGWNSPLHF.

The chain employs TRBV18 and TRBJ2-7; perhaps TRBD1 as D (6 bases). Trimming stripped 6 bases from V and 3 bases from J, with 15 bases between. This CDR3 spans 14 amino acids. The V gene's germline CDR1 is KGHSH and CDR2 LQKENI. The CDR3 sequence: CASSRETGNYEQYF. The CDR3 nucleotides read TGTGCCAGCTCCCGCGAGACAGGCAACTACGAGCAGTACTTC.

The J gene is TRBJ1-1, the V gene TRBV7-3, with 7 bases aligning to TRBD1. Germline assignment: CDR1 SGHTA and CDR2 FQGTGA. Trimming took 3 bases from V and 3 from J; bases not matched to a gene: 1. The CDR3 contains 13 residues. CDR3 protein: CASSFQGDTEAFF. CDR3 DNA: TGTGCCAGCAGCTTTCAGGGGGACACTGAAGCTTTCTTT.

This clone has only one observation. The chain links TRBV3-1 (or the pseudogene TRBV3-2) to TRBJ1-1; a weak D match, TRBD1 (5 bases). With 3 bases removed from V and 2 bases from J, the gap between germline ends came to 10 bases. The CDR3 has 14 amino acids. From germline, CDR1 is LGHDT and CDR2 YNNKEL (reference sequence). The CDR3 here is CASSHSDRNTEAFF. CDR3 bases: TGTGCCAGCAGCCACTCCGACAGAAACACTGAAGCTTTCTTT.

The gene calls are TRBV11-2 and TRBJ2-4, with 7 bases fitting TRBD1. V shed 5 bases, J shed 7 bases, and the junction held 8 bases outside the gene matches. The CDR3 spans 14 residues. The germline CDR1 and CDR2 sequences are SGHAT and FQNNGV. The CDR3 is CASSLMGTANIQYF. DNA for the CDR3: TGTGCCAGCAGCCTTATGGGGACAGCGAACATTCAGTACTTC.

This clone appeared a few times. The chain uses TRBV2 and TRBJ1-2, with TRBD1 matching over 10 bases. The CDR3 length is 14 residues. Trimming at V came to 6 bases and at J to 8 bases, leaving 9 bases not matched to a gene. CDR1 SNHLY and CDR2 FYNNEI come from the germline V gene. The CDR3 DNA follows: TGTGCCAGCAGCGACCGACAGGGGGCTTACGGCTACACCTTC. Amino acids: CASSDRQGAYGYTF. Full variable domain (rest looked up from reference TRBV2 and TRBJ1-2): EPEVTQTPSHQVTQMGQEVILRCVPISNHLYFYWYRQILGQKVEFLVSFYNNEISEKSEIFDDQFSVERPDGSNFTLKIRSTKLEDSAMYFCASSDRQGAYGYTFGSGTRLTVV.

CDR3 sequence: CASRTSGSTGELFF. CDR3 DNA: TGTGCCAGCAGGACTAGCGGGAGCACCGGGGAGCTGTTTTTT. The chain couples TRBV7-9 to TRBJ2-2; 12 nucleotides match TRBD2. The CDR3 covers 14 residues. Per germline, CDR1 SEHNR and CDR2 FQNEAQ (reference sequence). V dropped 6 bases and J dropped 4; count of bases not matched to a gene: 0.

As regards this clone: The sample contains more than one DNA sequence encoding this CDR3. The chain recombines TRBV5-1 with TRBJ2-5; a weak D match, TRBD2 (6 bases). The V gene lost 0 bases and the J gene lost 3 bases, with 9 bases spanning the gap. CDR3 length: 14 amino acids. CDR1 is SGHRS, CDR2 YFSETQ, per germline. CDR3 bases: TGCGCCAGCAGCTTGGTAGGCGGGAAAGAGACCCAGTACTTC. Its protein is CASSLVGGKETQYF.

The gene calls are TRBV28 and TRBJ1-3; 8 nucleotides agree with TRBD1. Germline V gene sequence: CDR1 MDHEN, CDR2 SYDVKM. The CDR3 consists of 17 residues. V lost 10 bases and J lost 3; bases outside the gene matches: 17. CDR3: CATGPRQGRTGGNTIYF. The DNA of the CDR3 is TGTGCCACTGGGCCAAGACAGGGGAGGACTGGTGGAAACACCATATATTTT.

CDR3 sequence: CASSYWEGGEAFF. The CDR3 DNA is TGTGCCAGCAGTTACTGGGAAGGGGGTGAAGCTTTCTTT. The chain uses TRBV6-2 or TRBV6-3 and TRBJ1-1; D might be TRBD1 (6 bases). Germline CDR1 MNHEY, CDR2 SVGEGT. Trimming shortened V by 1 base and J by 7 bases, and 10 bases separated the two germline ends. The CDR3 is 13 residues long.

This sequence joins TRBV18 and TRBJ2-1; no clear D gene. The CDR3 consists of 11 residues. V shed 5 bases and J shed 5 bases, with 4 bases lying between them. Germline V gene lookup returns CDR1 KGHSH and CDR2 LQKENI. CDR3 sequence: CASSSDNEQFF. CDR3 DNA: TGTGCCAGCTCAAGCGACAATGAGCAGTTCTTC.

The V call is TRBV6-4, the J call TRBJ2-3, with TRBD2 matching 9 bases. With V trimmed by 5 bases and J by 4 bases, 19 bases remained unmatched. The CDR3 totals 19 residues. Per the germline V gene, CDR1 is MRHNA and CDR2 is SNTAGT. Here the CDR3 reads CASSRTNYLAGRIPDTQYF. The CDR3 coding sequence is TGTGCCAGCAGTAGAACAAATTATCTAGCGGGACGCATCCCAGATACGCAGTATTTT.

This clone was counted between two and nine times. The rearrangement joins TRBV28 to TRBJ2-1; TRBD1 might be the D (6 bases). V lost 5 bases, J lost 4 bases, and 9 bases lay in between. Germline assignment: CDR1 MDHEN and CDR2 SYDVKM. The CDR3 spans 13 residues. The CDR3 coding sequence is TGTGCCAGCAGTGACAGGACTTACAATGAGCAGTTCTTC. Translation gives CASSDRTYNEQFF.

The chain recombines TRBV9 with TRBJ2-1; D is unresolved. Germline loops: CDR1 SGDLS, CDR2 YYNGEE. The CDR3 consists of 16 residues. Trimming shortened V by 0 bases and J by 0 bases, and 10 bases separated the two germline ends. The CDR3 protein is CASSVGTKPSYNEQFF. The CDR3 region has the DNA TGTGCCAGCAGCGTAGGCACTAAGCCCTCCTACAATGAGCAGTTCTTC.

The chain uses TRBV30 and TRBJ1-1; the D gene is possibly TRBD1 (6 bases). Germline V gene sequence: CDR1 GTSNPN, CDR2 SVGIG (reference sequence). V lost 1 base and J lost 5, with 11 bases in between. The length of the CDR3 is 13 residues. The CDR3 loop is CAWSAGVGTEAFF. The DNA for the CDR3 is TGTGCCTGGAGTGCAGGGGTAGGAACTGAAGCTTTCTTT.

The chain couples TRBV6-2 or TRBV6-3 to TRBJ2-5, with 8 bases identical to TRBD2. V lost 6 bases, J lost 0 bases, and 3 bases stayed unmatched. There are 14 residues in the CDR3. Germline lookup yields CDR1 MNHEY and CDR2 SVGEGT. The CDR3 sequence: CASSLSGNQETQYF. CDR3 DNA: TGTGCCAGCAGCCTTAGCGGGAACCAAGAGACCCAGTACTTC.

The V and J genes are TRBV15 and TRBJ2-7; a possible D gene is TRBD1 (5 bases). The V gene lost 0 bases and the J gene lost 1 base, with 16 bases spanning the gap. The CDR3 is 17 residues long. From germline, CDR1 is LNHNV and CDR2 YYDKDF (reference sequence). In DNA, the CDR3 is TGTGCCACCAGCAGAGAGTTAGTAAGGGGCCGATCCTACGAGCAGTACTTC. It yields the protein CATSRELVRGRSYEQYF.